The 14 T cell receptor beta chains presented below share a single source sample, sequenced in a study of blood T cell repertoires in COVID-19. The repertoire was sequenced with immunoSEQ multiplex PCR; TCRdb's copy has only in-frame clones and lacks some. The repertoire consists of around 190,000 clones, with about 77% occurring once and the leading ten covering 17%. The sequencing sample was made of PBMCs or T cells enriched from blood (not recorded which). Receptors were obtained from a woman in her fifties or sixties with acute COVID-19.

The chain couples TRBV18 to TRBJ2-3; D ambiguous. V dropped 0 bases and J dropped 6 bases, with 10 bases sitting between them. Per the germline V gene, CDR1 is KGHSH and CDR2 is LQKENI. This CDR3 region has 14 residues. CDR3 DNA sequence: TGTGCCAGCTCACCACCGTCTAGTCAGGATACGCAGTATTTT. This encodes CASSPPSSQDTQYF.

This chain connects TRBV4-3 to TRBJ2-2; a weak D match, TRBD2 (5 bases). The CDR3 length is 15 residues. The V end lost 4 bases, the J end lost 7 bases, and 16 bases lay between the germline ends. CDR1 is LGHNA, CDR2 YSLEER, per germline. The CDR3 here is CASSRSAGEGGELFF. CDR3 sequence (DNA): TGCGCCAGCAGCCGGAGTGCCGGGGAAGGCGGGGAGCTGTTTTTT.

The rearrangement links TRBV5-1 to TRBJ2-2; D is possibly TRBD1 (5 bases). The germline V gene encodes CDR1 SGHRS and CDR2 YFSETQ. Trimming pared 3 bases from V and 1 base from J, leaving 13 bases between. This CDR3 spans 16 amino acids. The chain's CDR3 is CASSSQTARNTGELFF. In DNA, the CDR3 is TGCGCCAGCAGCTCCCAGACAGCCAGGAACACCGGGGAGCTGTTTTTT. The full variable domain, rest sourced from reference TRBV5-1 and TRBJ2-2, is KAGVTQTPRYLIKTRGQQVTLSCSPISGHRSVSWYQQTPGQGLQFLFEYFSETQRNKGNFPGRFSGRQFSNSRSEMNVSTLELGDSALYLCASSSQTARNTGELFFGEGSRLTVL.

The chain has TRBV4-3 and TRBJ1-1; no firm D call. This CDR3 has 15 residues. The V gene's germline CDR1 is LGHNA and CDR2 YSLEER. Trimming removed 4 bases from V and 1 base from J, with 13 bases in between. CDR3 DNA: TGCGCCAGCAGCCCTGGAGGCCGGGAGAACACTGAAGCTTTCTTT. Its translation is CASSPGGRENTEAFF.

The CDR3 DNA is TGTGCCAGCAGTTTGCGTCCTCACAGGAGAGACTCACCCCTCCACTTT. As protein: CASSLRPHRRDSPLHF. The chain is built from TRBV27 and TRBJ1-6, with D maybe TRBD1 (5 bases). The CDR3 is made up of 16 amino acids. CDR1 and CDR2 from the germline V gene are MNHEY and SMNVEV (reference sequence). V was pared by 3 bases and J by 10 bases, with 19 bases between.

As DNA, the CDR3 is TGCGCCAGCAGCTTGTCTCCAGGGGGCGCGGATCAGCCCCAGCATTTT. It encodes CASSLSPGGADQPQHF. The rearrangement uses TRBV5-1 and TRBJ1-5, with TRBD1 matching 8 bases. There are 16 residues in the CDR3. Unmatched junction bases numbered 8, after V lost 1 base and J lost 5 bases. Germline CDR1 reads SGHRS; CDR2 reads YFSETQ.

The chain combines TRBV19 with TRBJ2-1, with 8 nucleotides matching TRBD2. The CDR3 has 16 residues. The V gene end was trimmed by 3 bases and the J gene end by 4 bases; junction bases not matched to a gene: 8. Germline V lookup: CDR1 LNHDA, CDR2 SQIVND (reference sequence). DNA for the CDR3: TGTGCCAGTAGTATTAGGTCGGGCGGGAGGTACAATGAGCAGTTCTTC. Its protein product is CASSIRSGGRYNEQFF.

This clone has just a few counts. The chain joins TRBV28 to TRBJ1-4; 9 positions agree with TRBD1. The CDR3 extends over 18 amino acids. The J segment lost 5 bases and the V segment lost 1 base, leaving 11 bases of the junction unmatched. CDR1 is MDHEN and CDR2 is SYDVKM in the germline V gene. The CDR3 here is CASSLYARTGTGNEKLFF. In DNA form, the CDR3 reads TGTGCCAGCAGTTTATACGCGCGTACCGGGACAGGGAATGAAAAACTGTTTTTT.

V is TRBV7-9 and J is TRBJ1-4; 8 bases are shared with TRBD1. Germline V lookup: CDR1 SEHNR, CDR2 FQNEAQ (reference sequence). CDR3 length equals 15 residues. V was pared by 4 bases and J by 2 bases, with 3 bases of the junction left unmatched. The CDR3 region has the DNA TGTGCCAGCAGCTGGACAGGGCTGACTAATGAAAAACTGTTTTTT. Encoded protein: CASSWTGLTNEKLFF.

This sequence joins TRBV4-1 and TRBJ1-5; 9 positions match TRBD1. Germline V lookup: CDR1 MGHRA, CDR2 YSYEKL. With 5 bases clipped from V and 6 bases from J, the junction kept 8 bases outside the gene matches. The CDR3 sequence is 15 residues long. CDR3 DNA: TGCGCCAGCAGCTCACCGGGACAGGGAATTCAGCCCCAGCATTTT. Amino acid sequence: CASSSPGQGIQPQHF.

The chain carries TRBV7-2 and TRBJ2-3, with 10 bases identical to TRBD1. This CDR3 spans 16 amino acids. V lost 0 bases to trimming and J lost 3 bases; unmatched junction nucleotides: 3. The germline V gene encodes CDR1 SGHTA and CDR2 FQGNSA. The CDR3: CASSLAKGQGTDTQYF. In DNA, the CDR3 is TGTGCCAGCAGCTTAGCGAAGGGACAGGGGACAGATACGCAGTATTTT.

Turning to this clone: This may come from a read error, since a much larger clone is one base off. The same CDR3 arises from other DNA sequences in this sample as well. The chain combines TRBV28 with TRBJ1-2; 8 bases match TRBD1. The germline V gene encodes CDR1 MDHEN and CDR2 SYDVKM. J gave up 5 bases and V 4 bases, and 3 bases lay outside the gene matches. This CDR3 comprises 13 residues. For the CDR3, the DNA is TGTGCCAGCAGTTCGGGACAGGTTTATGGCTACACCTTC. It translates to CASSSGQVYGYTF.

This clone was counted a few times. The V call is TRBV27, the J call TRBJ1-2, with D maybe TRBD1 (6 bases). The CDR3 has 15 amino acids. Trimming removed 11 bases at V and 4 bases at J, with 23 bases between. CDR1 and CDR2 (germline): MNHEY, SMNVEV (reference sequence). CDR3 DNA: TGTGCCTCCGCCACCGGGGGGCGTATCGGCTATGGCTACACCTTC. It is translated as CASATGGRIGYGYTF.

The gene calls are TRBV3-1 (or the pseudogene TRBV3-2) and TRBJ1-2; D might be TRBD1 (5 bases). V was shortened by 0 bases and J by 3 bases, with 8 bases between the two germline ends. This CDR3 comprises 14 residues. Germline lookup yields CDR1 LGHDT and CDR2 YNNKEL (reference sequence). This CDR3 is CASSQEQVYYGYTF. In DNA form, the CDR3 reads TGTGCCAGCAGCCAAGAACAGGTATACTATGGCTACACCTTC.